A single sample is the source of the 6 T cell receptor beta chains below, sequenced in a study of cytomegalovirus exposure and HLA in healthy donors. Both 60 Vbeta primers and 13 Jbeta primers went into the PCR. The assay was immunoSEQ multiplex PCR, and TCRdb's table has in-frame clones only and misses some. The sample has around 140,000 clones, approximately 78% seen once. The sample comprised PBMCs. These receptors came from a woman between 45 and 60 years old in good health and CMV-seropositive.

This clone was picked up a small number of times. V usage is TRBV7-9 and J usage is TRBJ1-2; tentative D call: TRBD1 (5 bases). V lost 5 bases, J lost 4 bases, and 8 bases lay in between. This CDR3 contains 12 residues. Germline values: CDR1 SEHNR, CDR2 FQNEAQ (reference sequence). The CDR3 sequence: CASSPDSYGYTF. CDR3 bases: TGTGCCAGCAGCCCCGACAGCTATGGCTACACCTTC.

This chain uses TRBV5-4 with TRBJ2-3; D remains ambiguous. Trimming stripped 5 bases from V and 1 base from J, with 11 bases between. Germline assignment: CDR1 SGHNT and CDR2 YYREEE (reference sequence). The CDR3 totals 14 residues. The CDR3 bases are TGTGCCAGCAGGCCCGCTGCGGGCACAGATACGCAGTATTTT. Translation gives CASRPAAGTDTQYF.

CDR3 sequence reads: CAISPSSTNYGYTF. In DNA form, the CDR3 reads TGTGCCATCAGTCCGTCATCTACTAACTATGGCTACACCTTC. The chain recombines TRBV10-3 with TRBJ1-2; D remains unclear. Germline values: CDR1 ENHRY, CDR2 SYGVKD. This CDR3 spans 14 amino acids. Trimming left V 5 bases short and J 0 bases short, with 10 bases between.

The genes are TRBV7-3 and TRBJ2-2; D gene ambiguous. CDR1 and CDR2 (germline): SGHTA, FQGTGA. CDR3 length: 16 residues. V dropped 0 bases and J dropped 4 bases, with 12 bases sitting between them. The CDR3 region has the DNA TGTGCCAGCAGCTTAACGTCTGGCCCCAGCACCGGGGAGCTGTTTTTT. Amino acids: CASSLTSGPSTGELFF.

This clone was picked up one time. V is TRBV18 and J is TRBJ1-4; 7 bases map to TRBD1. The CDR3 loop spans 17 amino acids. V shed 0 bases and J 5 bases; nucleotides not matched to a gene: 9. The V gene's germline CDR1 is KGHSH and CDR2 LQKENI. The CDR3 loop is CASSPPGVGRGNEKLFF. The CDR3 coding sequence is TGTGCCAGCTCACCACCCGGGGTCGGCAGGGGGAATGAAAAACTGTTTTTT.

V is TRBV10-1 and J is TRBJ1-1, with TRBD1 matching 7 bases. J gave up 5 bases and V 2 bases, and 5 bases lay outside the gene matches. From germline, CDR1 is WNHNN and CDR2 SYGVQD (reference sequence). The CDR3 sequence is 14 residues long. The CDR3 nucleotides read TGCGCCAGCAGTGAGGCAGGGGGAGAGACTGAAGCTTTCTTT. Translated: CASSEAGGETEAFF.